These 25 T cell receptor beta chains were sequenced from one sample in a study of blood T cells in healthy people across ages. With a J-beta primer mix and a sample-barcoded 5' primer, a second PCR ran about 7 to 12 cycles. TCRdb ran MiXCR on the 5' RACE reads and lists one entry per CDR3 protein. The table includes 1.5 million to 2 million distinct CDR3 sequences, under 30% detected once. Input material: blood. These receptors all stem from a woman under 40 in good health.

V is TRBV6-5 and J is TRBJ2-5; tentatively, D is TRBD2 (6 bases). The CDR3 has 16 residues. The ends were cut back, 2 bases at V and 0 bases at J, with 13 bases in the middle. Germline-derived CDR1 and CDR2 are MNHEY and SVGAGI. The CDR3 protein is CASSYGRGTHQETQYF. CDR3 bases: TGTGCCAGCAGTTACGGCCGGGGGACCCACCAAGAGACCCAGTACTTC.

This sequence joins TRBV5-1 and TRBJ2-1; 12 bases are shared with TRBD2. The trim removed 0 bases at V and 0 bases at J, leaving 7 bases unmatched. Germline-derived CDR1 and CDR2 are SGHRS and YFSETQ. The CDR3 loop spans 19 amino acids. CDR3 sequence reads: CASSLGVTSGGPSYNEQFF. The CDR3 region has the DNA TGCGCCAGCAGCTTGGGGGTGACTAGCGGGGGCCCCTCCTACAATGAGCAGTTCTTC.

The genes are TRBV12-3 or TRBV12-4 and TRBJ2-4; no clear D gene. Matching the DNA end better, TRBJ2-5 makes the J call doubtful. The CDR3 runs 13 residues. The CDR3 protein is CASSRWVRETQYF. The CDR3 bases are TGTGCCAGCAGCCGTTGGGTACGAGAGACCCAGTACTTC.

The chain uses TRBV7-9 and TRBJ2-5; 9 bases match TRBD1. Germline loops: CDR1 SEHNR, CDR2 FQNEAQ (reference sequence). J was trimmed by 11 bases and V by 5 bases; bases with no gene match: 12. This CDR3 has 14 residues. Here the CDR3 reads CASSVGQGFDEQYF. CDR3 coding DNA: TGTGCCAGCAGCGTTGGACAGGGGTTCGATGAGCAGTACTTC.

This clonotype was found many times. CDR3 nucleotide sequence: TGTGCCAGCTCCTCGATCAGGGGGAGCTCCTACAATGAGCAGTTCTTC. It specifies CASSSIRGSSYNEQFF. The gene calls are TRBV18 and TRBJ2-1, with 7 nucleotides matching TRBD1. The CDR3 runs 16 residues. Germline V gives CDR1 KGHSH, CDR2 LQKENI. With V trimmed by 6 bases and J by 0 bases, 8 bases remained unmatched. Based on the CDR3 plus reference TRBV18 and TRBJ2-1, the full variable domain is NAGVMQNPRHLVRRRGQEARLRCSPMKGHSHVYWYRQLPEEGLKFMVYLQKENIIDESGMPKERFSAEFPKEGPSILRIQQVVRGDSAAYFCASSSIRGSSYNEQFFGPGTRLTVL.

Remarks on this clonotype: The junction and the germline gene differ at one end; a read error may be behind it. CDR3 residues: CAGSSRTGGYGYTF. The CDR3 DNA reads TGTGCCGGCAGTTCTAGGACAGGCGGATATGGCTACACCTTC. The chain employs TRBV25-1 and TRBJ1-2, with 7 bases identical to TRBD1. CDR1 is MGHDK and CDR2 is SYGVNS in the germline V gene. This CDR3 is 14 amino acids long.

This clonotype was seen repeatedly, ten times or more. The chain joins TRBV29-1 to TRBJ2-3, with TRBD2 identical over 9 bases. The CDR3 runs 14 residues. CDR1 SQVTM and CDR2 ANQGSEA come from the germline V gene. With 6 bases clipped from V and 6 bases from J, the junction kept 10 bases outside the gene matches. The CDR3 protein is CSVRTSASPDTQYF. CDR3 sequence (DNA): TGCAGCGTCCGGACTAGCGCCTCCCCGGATACGCAGTATTTT.

The V and J genes are TRBV12-3 or TRBV12-4 and TRBJ1-2, with D possibly matching TRBD1 (5 bases). The V and J ends lost 3 bases and 4 bases respectively, with 12 bases between them. The CDR3 loop spans 14 amino acids. CDR3 DNA: TGTGCCAGCAGTTTCGCGGAGGGACTCTATGGCTACACCTTC. Its translation is CASSFAEGLYGYTF.

This clonotype was seen only a few times. The chain joins TRBV12-3 or TRBV12-4 to TRBJ1-6; maybe TRBD1 (5 bases). Trimming shortened V by 6 bases and J by 8 bases, and 11 bases separated the two germline ends. CDR3 length: 13 amino acids. The CDR3 bases are TGTGCCAGCAGAGCGGGGCCGGATTCACCCCTCCACTTT. As protein: CASRAGPDSPLHF.

In this sample, this clonotype turned up a few times. The rearrangement uses TRBV29-1 and TRBJ2-3; the match to TRBD2 covers 12 bases. The V and J ends lost 6 bases and 6 bases, in that order; junction bases with no gene match: 16. The germline V gene has CDR1 SQVTM and CDR2 ANQGSEA. This CDR3 has 17 amino acids. The CDR3 loop reads CSVRLAGAAIPSDTQYF. For the CDR3, the DNA is TGCAGCGTCCGACTAGCGGGGGCCGCAATTCCATCCGATACGCAGTATTTT.

This clonotype was recorded once. The V and J genes are TRBV30 and TRBJ2-5; D is ambiguous. The closer fit of TRBJ2-7 to the DNA end suggests the J call may be wrong. CDR3 length: 12 amino acids. Per the germline V gene, CDR1 is GTSNPN and CDR2 is SVGIG (reference sequence). In DNA, the CDR3 is TGTGCCTGGAGTCGAGACCGATACGAGCAGTACTTC. It is translated as CAWSRDRYEQYF.

CDR3 sequence: CASSFTGERGYEQYF. Written as DNA, the CDR3 is TGTGCCAGCAGCTTTACAGGGGAAAGGGGGTACGAGCAGTACTTC. This sequence joins TRBV7-9 and TRBJ2-7; the match to TRBD1 covers 7 bases. V lost 3 bases, J lost 4 bases, and 9 bases stayed unmatched. The CDR3 has 15 amino acids. CDR1 SEHNR and CDR2 FQNEAQ come from the germline V gene (reference sequence).

The count of this clonotype is one. This chain joins TRBV5-1 and TRBJ2-7, with TRBD2 matching over 8 bases. Losses at the gene ends were 6 bases for V and 2 bases for J; bases not matched to a gene: 4. The germline V gene encodes CDR1 SGHRS and CDR2 YFSETQ. The CDR3 has 13 amino acids. The CDR3 sequence is CASTAGGAYEQYF. For the CDR3, the DNA is TGCGCCAGCACCGCGGGGGGTGCCTACGAGCAGTACTTC.

This clonotype has ten or more counts. This sequence joins TRBV12-3 or TRBV12-4 and TRBJ2-1; tentatively, D is TRBD1 (5 bases). This CDR3 region has 13 residues. V lost 6 bases, J lost 4 bases, and 10 bases lay in between. CDR3 sequence: CASRGRRYNEQFF. The CDR3, as DNA: TGTGCCAGCAGGGGGCGCCGTTACAATGAGCAGTTCTTC.

This chain joins TRBV2 and TRBJ1-2; TRBD1 agrees at 7 bases. CDR3 length: 14 amino acids. The junction had 8 bases not matched to a gene; V was cut back by 4 bases and J by 6 bases. Germline CDR1 SNHLY, CDR2 FYNNEI. DNA of the CDR3: TGTGCCAGCAGTGCTAGAAGGGGGCCGGATGGCTACACCTTC. Protein: CASSARRGPDGYTF.

This clonotype was seen repeatedly, ten times or more. The chain joins TRBV27 to TRBJ2-4; D unclear. Germline CDR1 is MNHEY and CDR2 is SMNVEV (reference sequence). The CDR3 runs 14 residues. Trimming removed 8 bases from V and 8 bases from J, with 19 bases in between. The CDR3 loop is CASGPRMITDIQYF. CDR3 in DNA: TGTGCCAGCGGTCCGCGGATGATAACGGACATTCAGTACTTC.

The rearrangement uses TRBV5-5 and TRBJ1-5; 8 nucleotides match TRBD1. This CDR3 has 15 amino acids. The V and J ends lost 2 bases and 9 bases, in that order; junction bases with no gene match: 10. Germline-derived CDR1 and CDR2 are SGHKS and YYEKEE (reference sequence). DNA of the CDR3: TGTGCCAGCAGCTTCGGACAGGGTGGGATGTTGCCCCAGCATTTT. This encodes CASSFGQGGMLPQHF. Full variable domain (missing parts from reference TRBV5-5 and TRBJ1-5): DAGVTQSPTHLIKTRGQQVTLRCSPISGHKSVSWYQQVLGQGPQFIFQYYEKEERGRGNFPDRFSARQFPNYSSELNVNALLLGDSALYLCASSFGQGGMLPQHFGDGTRLSIL.

Of note for this clonotype: At one boundary the junction diverges from the germline segment, which might be a read error. V is TRBV5-1 and J is TRBJ2-1; TRBD1 agrees at 8 bases. From germline, CDR1 is SGHRS and CDR2 YFSETQ. This CDR3 comprises 15 residues. CDR3 loop: CASSPRDRRYNAQFF. The CDR3 DNA reads as TGCGCCAGCAGTCCTCGGGACAGGCGTTACAATGCGCAGTTCTTC.

Concerning this clonotype: A read error may be the cause here, since a much bigger clone is one base away. The CDR3 coding sequence is TGTGCCAGCGGCTTAGCGGTTCTGGGATCGTACTCTGGGGCCAACGTCCTGACTTTC. Amino acid sequence: CASGLAVLGSYSGANVLTF. This chain connects TRBV7-2 to TRBJ2-6, with TRBD2 as a possible D gene (6 bases). Germline loops: CDR1 SGHTA, CDR2 FQGNSA. The CDR3 loop spans 19 amino acids.

The rearrangement joins TRBV20-1 to TRBJ2-7; TRBD2 matches 8 bases. V lost 3 bases to trimming and J lost 6 bases; unmatched junction nucleotides: 10. This CDR3 comprises 14 residues. From germline, CDR1 is DFQATT and CDR2 SNEGSKA (reference sequence). Here the CDR3 DNA reads TGCAGTGCTAGTAGTAGCGGGACCCCCTGCGAGCAGTACTTC. It yields the protein CSASSSGTPCEQYF.

Comment on this clonotype: Germline and junction disagree at one end, which may indicate a read error. V is TRBV20-1 and J is TRBJ1-2; D call uncertain. The CDR3 contains 12 residues. Germline V gene sequence: CDR1 DFQATT, CDR2 SNEGSKA (reference sequence). The CDR3 spells CSASTRTGGCTF. Written as DNA, the CDR3 is TGCAGTGCTAGTACCCGGACGGGAGGCTGCACCTTC.

The genes are TRBV11-2 and TRBJ2-7; perhaps TRBD1 as D (5 bases). Germline CDR1 reads SGHAT; CDR2 reads FQNNGV. V lost 5 bases and J 4 bases, leaving 12 bases between the germline ends. This CDR3 is 13 amino acids long. The CDR3: CASSQLRGYEQYF. The CDR3 bases are TGTGCCAGCAGCCAACTAAGGGGTTACGAGCAGTACTTC.

This clonotype was picked up many times. V usage is TRBV24-1 and J usage is TRBJ2-1; the D gene is possibly TRBD1 (5 bases). V gave up 7 bases and J gave up 8 bases, with 8 bases separating them. Germline CDR1 is KGHDR and CDR2 is SFDVKD. The CDR3 consists of 11 residues. CDR3 sequence (DNA): TGTGCCACCAGGGACAATGATGAGCAGTTCTTC. This sequence encodes CATRDNDEQFF.

The V gene is TRBV20-1, the J gene TRBJ2-5; D is undetermined. This CDR3 is 16 amino acids long. V was trimmed by 6 bases and J by 2 bases, leaving 22 bases between them. The germline CDR1 and CDR2 sequences are DFQATT and SNEGSKA (reference sequence). The chain's CDR3 is CSAQSRAFGRQETQYF. Written as DNA, the CDR3 is TGCAGTGCCCAGTCCAGAGCCTTTGGGCGGCAAGAGACCCAGTACTTC.

The genes are TRBV5-1 and TRBJ2-3, with 10 positions matching TRBD2. Germline values: CDR1 SGHRS, CDR2 YFSETQ. The CDR3 spans 19 residues. Germline trimming cut 1 base from V and 0 bases from J; bases unmatched to any gene: 11. The CDR3 sequence: CASSLPPGLARSSTDTQYF. Here the CDR3 DNA reads TGCGCCAGCAGCTTGCCGCCGGGACTAGCGCGATCGAGCACAGATACGCAGTATTTT.